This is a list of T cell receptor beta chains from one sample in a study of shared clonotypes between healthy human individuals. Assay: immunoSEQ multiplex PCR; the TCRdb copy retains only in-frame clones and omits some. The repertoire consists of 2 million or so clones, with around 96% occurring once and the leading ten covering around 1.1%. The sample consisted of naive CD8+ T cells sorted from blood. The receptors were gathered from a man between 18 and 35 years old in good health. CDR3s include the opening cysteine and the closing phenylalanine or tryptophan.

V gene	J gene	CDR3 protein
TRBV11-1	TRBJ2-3	CASSLRFGGGPDTQYF
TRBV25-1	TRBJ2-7	CASSEYDDYEQYF
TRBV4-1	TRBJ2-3	CASSPTPLSGGTDTQYF
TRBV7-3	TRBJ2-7	CASSPLEGPPVEQYF
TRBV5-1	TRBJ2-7	CASSLGSSYYEQYF
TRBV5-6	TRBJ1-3	CASSWGGIGNTIYF
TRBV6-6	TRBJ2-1	CASSLTGGGNEQFF
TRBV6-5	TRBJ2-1	CASSYSLAGPYNEQFF
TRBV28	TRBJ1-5	CASSGGGSRNQPQHF
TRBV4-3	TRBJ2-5	CASSEVAFDGETQYF
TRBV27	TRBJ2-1	CASSPAGGSYNEQFF
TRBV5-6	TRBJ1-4	CASSLESGLDNEKLFF
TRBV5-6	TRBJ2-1	CASSLPRTGVGNEQFF
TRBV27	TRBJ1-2	CASRVLGQVGPNYGYTF
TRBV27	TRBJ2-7	CASSLSDRVGEQYF
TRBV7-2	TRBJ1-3	CASSPVGHTGNTIYF
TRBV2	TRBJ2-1	CASETSGKGSEQFF
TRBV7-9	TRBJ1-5	CASSLAQDQPQHF
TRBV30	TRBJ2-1	CAWSLSSYNEQFF
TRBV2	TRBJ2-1	CASSEPNYNEQFF
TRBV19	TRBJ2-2	CASSATGDTGELFF
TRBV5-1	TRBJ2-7	CASSLAVQGYEQYF
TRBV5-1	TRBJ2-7	CASSFTGGGDEQYF
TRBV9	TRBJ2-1	CASSVAGREDGEQFF
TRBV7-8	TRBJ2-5	CASSFRDFQETQYF
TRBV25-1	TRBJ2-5	CASSVGQGEETQYF
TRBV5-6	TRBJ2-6	CASATQGDSGANALTF
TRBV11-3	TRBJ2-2	CASSLDLGRVTGELFF
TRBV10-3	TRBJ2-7	CAISSPRTGGYEQYF
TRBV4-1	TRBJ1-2	CASSQNDRVDGYTF
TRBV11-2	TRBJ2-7	CASSLVGGGSYEQYF
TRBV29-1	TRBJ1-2	CSVEKGQGNGYTF
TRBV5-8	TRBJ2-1	CASSMTGVHPYNEQFF
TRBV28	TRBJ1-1	CASSRDFLNTEAFF
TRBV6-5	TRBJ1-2	CASRNGTFYGYTF
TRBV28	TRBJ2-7	CASSLQAGVEQYF
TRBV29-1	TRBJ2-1	CSVEGSEEAYNEQFF
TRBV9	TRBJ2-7	CASSKRSSASYEQYF
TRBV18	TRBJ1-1	CASSRANTEAFF
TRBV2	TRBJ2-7	CASSELAGTGYAGEQYF
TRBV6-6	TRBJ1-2	CASQTWDRGATF
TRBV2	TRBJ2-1	CASSRLAGVSYNEQFF
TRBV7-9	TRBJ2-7	CASSPRTGGSYEQYF
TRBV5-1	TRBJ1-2	CASRGAGQGYTF
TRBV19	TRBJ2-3	CASSPDPDRGLSTDTQYF
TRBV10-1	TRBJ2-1	CASSESGAYNEQFF
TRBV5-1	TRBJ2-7	CASAQTVSSYEQYF
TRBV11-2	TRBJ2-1	CASSLGLAGHNEQFF
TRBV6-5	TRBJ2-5	CASSYGGFAEETQYF
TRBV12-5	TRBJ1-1	CASGLTGGLTTEAFF
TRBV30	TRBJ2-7	CAWSSGGEQYF
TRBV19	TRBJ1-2	CASSILQGSSYGYTF
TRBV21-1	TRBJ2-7	CASSIARGRPSYEQYF
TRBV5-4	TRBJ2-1	CASSPATGYYNEQFF